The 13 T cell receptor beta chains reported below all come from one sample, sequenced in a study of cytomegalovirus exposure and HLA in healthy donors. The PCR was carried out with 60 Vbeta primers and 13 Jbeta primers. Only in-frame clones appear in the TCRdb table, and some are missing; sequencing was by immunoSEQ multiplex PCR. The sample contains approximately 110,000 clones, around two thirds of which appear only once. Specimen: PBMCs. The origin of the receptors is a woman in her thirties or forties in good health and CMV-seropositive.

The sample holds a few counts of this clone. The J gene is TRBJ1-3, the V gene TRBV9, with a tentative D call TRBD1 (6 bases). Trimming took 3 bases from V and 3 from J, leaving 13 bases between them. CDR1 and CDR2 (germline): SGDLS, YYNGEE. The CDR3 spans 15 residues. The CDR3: CASSERGFGGNTIYF. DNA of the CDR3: TGTGCCAGCAGCGAGAGGGGGTTTGGTGGAAACACCATATATTTT. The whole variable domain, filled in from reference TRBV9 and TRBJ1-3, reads DSGVTQTPKHLITATGQRVTLRCSPRSGDLSVYWYQQSLDQGLQFLIQYYNGEERAKGNILERFSAQQFPDLHSELNLSSLELGDSALYFCASSERGFGGNTIYFGEGSWLTVV.

CDR3 residues: CASSLEQGYGNTIYF. For the CDR3, the DNA is TGTGCCAGCAGCTTGGAGCAGGGGTATGGAAACACCATATATTTT. The chain uses TRBV5-4 and TRBJ1-3, with a possible D match to TRBD1 (6 bases). The V end lost 0 bases, the J end lost 3 bases, and 10 bases lay between the germline ends. This CDR3 has 15 residues. Germline V gives CDR1 SGHNT, CDR2 YYREEE (reference sequence).

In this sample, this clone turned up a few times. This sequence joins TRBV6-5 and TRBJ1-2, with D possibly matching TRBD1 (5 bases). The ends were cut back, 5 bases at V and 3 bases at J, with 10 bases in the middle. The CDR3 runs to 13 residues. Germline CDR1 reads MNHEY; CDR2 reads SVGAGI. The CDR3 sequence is CASSTREDYGYTF. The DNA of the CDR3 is TGTGCCAGCAGTACCAGGGAGGACTATGGCTACACCTTC.

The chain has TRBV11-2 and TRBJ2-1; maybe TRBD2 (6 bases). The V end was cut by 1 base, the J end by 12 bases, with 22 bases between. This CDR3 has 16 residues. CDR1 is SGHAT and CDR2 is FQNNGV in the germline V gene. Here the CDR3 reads CASSLAPGLAGGPQFF. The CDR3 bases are TGTGCCAGCAGCTTAGCCCCAGGACTCGCAGGAGGGCCGCAGTTCTTC.

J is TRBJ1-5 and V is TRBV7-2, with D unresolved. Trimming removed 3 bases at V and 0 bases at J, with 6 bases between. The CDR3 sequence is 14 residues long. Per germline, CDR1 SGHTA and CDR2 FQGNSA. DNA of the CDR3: TGTGCCAGCAGCTTCACTAATAGCAATCAGCCCCAGCATTTT. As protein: CASSFTNSNQPQHF.

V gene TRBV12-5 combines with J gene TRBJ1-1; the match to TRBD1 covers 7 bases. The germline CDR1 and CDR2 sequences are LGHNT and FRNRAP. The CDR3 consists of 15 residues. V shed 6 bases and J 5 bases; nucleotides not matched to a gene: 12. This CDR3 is CASGRSKAGGTEAFF. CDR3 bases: TGTGCTAGTGGACGGTCGAAGGCAGGGGGAACTGAAGCTTTCTTT.

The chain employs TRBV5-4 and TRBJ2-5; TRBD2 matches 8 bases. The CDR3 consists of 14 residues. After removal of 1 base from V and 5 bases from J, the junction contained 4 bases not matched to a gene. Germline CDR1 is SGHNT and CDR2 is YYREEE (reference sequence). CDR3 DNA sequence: TGTGCCAGCAGCTTGCCGGGGGGGAGGGAGACCCAGTACTTC. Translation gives CASSLPGGRETQYF.

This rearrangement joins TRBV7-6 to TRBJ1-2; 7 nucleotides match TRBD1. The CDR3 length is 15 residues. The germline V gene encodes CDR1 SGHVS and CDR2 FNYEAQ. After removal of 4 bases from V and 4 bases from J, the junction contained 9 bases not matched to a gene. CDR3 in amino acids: CASSSEDRWGYGYTF. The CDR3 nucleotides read TGTGCCAGCAGCTCAGAGGACAGGTGGGGCTATGGCTACACCTTC.

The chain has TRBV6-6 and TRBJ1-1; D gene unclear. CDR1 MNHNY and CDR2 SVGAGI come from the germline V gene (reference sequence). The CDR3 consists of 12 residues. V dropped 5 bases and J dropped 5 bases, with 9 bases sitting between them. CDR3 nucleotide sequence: TGTGCCAGCAGTCCCCCAGGAACTGAAGCTTTCTTT. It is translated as CASSPPGTEAFF.

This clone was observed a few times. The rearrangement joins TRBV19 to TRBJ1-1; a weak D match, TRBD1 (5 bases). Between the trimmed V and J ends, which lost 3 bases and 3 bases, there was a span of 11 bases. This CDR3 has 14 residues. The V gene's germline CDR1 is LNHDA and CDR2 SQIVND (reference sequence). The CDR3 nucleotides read TGTGCCAGTAGTATGATCGGGGGGGACACTGAAGCTTTCTTT. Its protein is CASSMIGGDTEAFF.

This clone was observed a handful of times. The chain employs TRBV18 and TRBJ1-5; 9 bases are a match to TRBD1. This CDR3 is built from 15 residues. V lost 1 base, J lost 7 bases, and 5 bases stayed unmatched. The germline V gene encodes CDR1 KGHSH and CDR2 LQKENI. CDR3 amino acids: CASSPRGQGDQPQHF. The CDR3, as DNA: TGTGCCAGCTCACCACGGGGACAGGGAGACCAGCCCCAGCATTTT.

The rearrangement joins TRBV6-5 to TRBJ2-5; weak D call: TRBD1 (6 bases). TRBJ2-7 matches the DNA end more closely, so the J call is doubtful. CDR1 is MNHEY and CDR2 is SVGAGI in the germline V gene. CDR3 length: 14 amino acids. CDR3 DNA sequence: TGTGCCAGCAGTTACTCCGGACAGTCCTACGAGCAGTACTTC. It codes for CASSYSGQSYEQYF.

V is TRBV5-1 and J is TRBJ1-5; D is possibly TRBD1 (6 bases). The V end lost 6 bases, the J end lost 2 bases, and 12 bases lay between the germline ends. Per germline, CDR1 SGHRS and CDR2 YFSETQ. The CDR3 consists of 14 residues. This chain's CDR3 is CASTRPGGNQPQHF. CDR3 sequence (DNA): TGCGCCAGCACCCGCCCAGGGGGCAATCAGCCCCAGCATTTT.